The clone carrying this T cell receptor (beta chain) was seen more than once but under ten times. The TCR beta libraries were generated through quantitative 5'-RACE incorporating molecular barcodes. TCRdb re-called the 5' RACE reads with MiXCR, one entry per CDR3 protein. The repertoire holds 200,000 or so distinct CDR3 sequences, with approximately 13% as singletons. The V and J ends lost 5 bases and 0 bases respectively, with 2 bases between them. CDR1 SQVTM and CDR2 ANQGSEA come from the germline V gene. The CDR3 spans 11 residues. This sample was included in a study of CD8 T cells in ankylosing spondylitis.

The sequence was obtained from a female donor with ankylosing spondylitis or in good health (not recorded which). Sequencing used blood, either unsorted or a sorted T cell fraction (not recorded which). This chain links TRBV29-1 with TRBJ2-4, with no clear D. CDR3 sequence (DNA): TGCAGCGTTTCAGCCAAAAACATTCAGTACTTC. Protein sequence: CSVSAKNIQYF.